This T cell receptor beta chain was sequenced in a study of identical twins. Each donor (without exception) was a healthy Caucasian. Unmatched junction bases numbered 13, after V lost 7 bases and J lost 8 bases. This CDR3 region has 15 residues. Germline V lookup: CDR1 SGHAT, CDR2 FQDESV (reference sequence). TCRdb redid the calling of the 5' RACE reads with MiXCR, one entry per CDR3 protein. The data show 650,000 to 750,000 distinct CDR3 sequences, approximately 22% seen once. This clonotype was seen more than once but under ten times. This same sample was also part of a study on T cells expressing NK-cell markers.

What was sequenced was PBMCs. The receptor's source is a woman aged 18-35 years in good health. The rearrangement links TRBV11-1 to TRBJ2-1; 8 bases are a match to TRBD2. The CDR3 protein is CASNPRGGGSHEQFF. The CDR3 nucleotides read TGTGCCAGCAACCCCCGGGGGGGAGGGAGCCATGAGCAGTTCTTC. Combining the CDR3 with reference TRBV11-1 and TRBJ2-1 gives the whole variable domain EAEVAQSPRYKITEKSQAVAFWCDPISGHATLYWYRQILGQGPELLVQFQDESVVDDSQLPKDRFSAERLKGVDSTLKIQPAELGDSAMYLCASNPRGGGSHEQFFGPGTRLTVL.